What follows are 8 T cell receptor beta chains derived from one specimen sequenced in a study of spatial heterogeneity in lung cancer. Study results and limitations: One measure, the expanded intratumoral alpha and beta TCR count, tracked tumor mutation counts.

These TCRs' antigens remain unknown. Time point of the sample: sample taken at primary tumor resection. TCRdb recomputed calls from the 5' RACE reads with MiXCR, one row per CDR3 protein. The sample carries some 1,900 distinct CDR3 sequences, about 1% recorded once. Sequencing used lung tumor tissue, obtained at surgery. The receptors here all came from a male donor with early-stage non-small cell lung cancer.

In its sample, this clonotype ranks as large (0.1 to 1%). This chain uses TRBV10-2 with TRBJ1-1; 9 bases match TRBD1. Germline CDR1 is WSHSY and CDR2 is SAAADI. Trimming at V came to 6 bases and at J to 12 bases, leaving 8 bases not matched to a gene. CDR3 length equals 12 residues. This CDR3 reads CASRGTGPLPFF. The CDR3 coding sequence is TGCGCCAGCAGGGGGACAGGGCCCCTGCCTTTCTTT.

This clonotype is judged large. The gene calls are TRBV5-1 and TRBJ2-3; the D is unclear. Germline CDR1 and CDR2: SGHRS and YFSETQ. V was shortened by 4 bases and J by 4 bases, with 10 bases between the two germline ends. The CDR3 is 13 amino acids. CDR3 coding DNA: TGCGCCAGCAGCAATGACTGGGCAGATACGCAGTATTTT. It yields the protein CASSNDWADTQYF.

This clonotype counts as medium-sized. V and J are TRBV14 and TRBJ1-3, with a tentative D call TRBD1 (5 bases). With 3 bases removed from V and 0 bases from J, the gap between germline ends came to 9 bases. The V gene's germline CDR1 is SGHDN and CDR2 FVKESK. CDR3 length equals 15 residues. In nucleotides, the CDR3 is TGTGCCAGCAGCCAGACAGTGCGCTCTGGAAACACCATATATTTT. Its translation is CASSQTVRSGNTIYF. The entire variable domain, with the rest obtained from reference TRBV14 and TRBJ1-3, is as follows: EAGVTQFPSHSVIEKGQTVTLRCDPISGHDNLYWYRRVMGKEIKFLLHFVKESKQDESGMPNNRFLAERTGGTYSTLKVQPAELEDSGVYFCASSQTVRSGNTIYFGEGSWLTVV.

This clonotype came up many times. The chain recombines TRBV10-2 with TRBJ1-5; D perhaps matches TRBD1 (5 bases). The CDR3 has 15 residues. Trimming left V 4 bases short and J 3 bases short, with 13 bases between. The germline gives CDR1 WSHSY, CDR2 SAAADI. The CDR3 DNA is TGCGCCAGCAGTGTTTCGTGGGACTACAATCAGCCCCAGCATTTT. Translated: CASSVSWDYNQPQHF.

As concerns this clonotype: With a much larger clone just one base away, this may be a read error. The chain combines TRBV6-5 with TRBJ1-1, with D possibly TRBD1 on 5 matching bases. CDR3 length: 19 residues. CDR1 MNHEY and CDR2 SVGAGI come from the germline V gene. With 2 bases removed from V and 6 bases from J, the gap between germline ends came to 28 bases. The DNA of the CDR3 is TGTGCCAGCAGTTACCGATTTCTGCGGTTTGGGGGAAAGAGGTCTGAAGCTTTCTTT. It yields the protein CASSYRFLRFGGKRSEAFF.

This clonotype is labeled as medium-sized. The chain links TRBV10-3 to TRBJ1-3; D is perhaps TRBD1 (5 bases). Between the trimmed V and J ends, which lost 10 bases and 1 base, there was a span of 11 bases. Germline V gene sequence: CDR1 ENHRY, CDR2 SYGVKD. The CDR3 spans 13 residues. CDR3 sequence reads: CATGGGSGNTIYF. CDR3 bases: TGTGCCACCGGGGGGGGTTCTGGAAACACCATATATTTT.

By proportion, this clonotype is medium-sized (0.01 to 0.1%). The chain employs TRBV4-1 and TRBJ1-2; D gene ambiguous. This CDR3 region has 15 residues. Germline CDR1 is MGHRA and CDR2 is YSYEKL. V was clipped by 0 bases and J by 7 bases, with 15 bases between them. CDR3 in amino acids: CASSQDWPSDGGYTF. CDR3 nucleotide sequence: TGCGCCAGCAGCCAAGATTGGCCCTCTGATGGTGGCTACACCTTC.

This clonotype is medium-sized by share. The genes are TRBV27 and TRBJ1-4; 10 positions match TRBD1. CDR1 is MNHEY and CDR2 is SMNVEV in the germline V gene (reference sequence). The CDR3 has 14 residues. With V trimmed by 8 bases and J by 8 bases, 8 bases remained unmatched. The CDR3 coding sequence is TGTGCCAGCTCCCGGGACAGGGGAAGGGAAAAACTGTTTTTT. Translating it yields CASSRDRGREKLFF.